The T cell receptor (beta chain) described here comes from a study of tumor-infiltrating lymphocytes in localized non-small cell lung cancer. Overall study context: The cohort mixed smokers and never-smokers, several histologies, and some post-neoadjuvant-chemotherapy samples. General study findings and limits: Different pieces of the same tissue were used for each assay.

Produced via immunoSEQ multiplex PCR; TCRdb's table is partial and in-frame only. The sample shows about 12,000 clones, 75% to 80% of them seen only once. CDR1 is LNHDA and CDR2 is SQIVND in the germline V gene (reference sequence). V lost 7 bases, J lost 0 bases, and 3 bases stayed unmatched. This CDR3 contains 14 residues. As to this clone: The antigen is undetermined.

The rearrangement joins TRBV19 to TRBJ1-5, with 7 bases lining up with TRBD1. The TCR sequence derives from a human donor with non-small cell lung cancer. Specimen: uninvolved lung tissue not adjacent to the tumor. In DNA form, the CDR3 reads TGTGCCAGTATGCGGACAGGTAGCAATCAGCCCCAGCATTTT. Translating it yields CASMRTGSNQPQHF.